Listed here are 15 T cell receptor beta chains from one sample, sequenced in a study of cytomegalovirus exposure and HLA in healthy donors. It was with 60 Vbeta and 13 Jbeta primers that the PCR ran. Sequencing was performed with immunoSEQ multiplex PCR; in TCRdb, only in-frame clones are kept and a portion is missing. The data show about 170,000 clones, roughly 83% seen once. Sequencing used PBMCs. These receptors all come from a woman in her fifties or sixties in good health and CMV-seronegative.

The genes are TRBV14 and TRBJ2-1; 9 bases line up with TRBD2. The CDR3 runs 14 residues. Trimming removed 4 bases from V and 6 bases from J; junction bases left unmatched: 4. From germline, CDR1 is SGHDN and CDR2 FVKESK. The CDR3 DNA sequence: TGTGCCAGCAGCCCGCGGGGGGGCCTCAATGAGCAGTTCTTC. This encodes CASSPRGGLNEQFF.

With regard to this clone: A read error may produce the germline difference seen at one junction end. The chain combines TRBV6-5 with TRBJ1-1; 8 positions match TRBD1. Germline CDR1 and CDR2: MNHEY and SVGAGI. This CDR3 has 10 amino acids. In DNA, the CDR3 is TGTGCCAGCAGTGACCGGGACAGGTCCTTT. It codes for CASSDRDRSF.

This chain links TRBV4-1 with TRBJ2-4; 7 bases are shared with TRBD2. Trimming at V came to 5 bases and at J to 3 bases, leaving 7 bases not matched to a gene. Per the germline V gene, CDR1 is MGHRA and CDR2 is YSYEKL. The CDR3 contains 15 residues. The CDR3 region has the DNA TGCGCCAGCAGCTGGGAGGGAGGAGGCAAAAACATTCAGTACTTC. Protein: CASSWEGGGKNIQYF.

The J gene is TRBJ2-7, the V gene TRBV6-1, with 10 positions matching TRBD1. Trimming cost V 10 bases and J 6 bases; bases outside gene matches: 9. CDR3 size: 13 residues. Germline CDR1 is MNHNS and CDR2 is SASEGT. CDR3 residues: CATSTGGNGEQYF. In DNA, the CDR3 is TGTGCCACCTCGACAGGGGGCAATGGCGAGCAGTACTTC.

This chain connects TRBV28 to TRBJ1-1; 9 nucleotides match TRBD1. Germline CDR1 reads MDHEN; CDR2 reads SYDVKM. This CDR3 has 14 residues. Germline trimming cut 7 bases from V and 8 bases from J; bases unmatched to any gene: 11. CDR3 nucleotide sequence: TGTGCCAGCACCACCGGGACAGGGCGCGTGGAAGCTTTCTTT. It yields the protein CASTTGTGRVEAFF.

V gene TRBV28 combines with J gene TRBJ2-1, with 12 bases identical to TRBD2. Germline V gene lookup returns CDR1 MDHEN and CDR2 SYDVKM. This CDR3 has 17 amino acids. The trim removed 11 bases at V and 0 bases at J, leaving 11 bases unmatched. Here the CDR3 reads CAGGGLAGSSSYNEQFF. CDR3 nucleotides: TGTGCCGGGGGTGGACTAGCGGGGTCGAGCTCCTACAATGAGCAGTTCTTC.

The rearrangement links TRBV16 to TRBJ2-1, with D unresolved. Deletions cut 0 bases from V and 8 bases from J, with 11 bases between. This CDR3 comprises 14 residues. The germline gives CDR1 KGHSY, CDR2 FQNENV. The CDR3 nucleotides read TGTGCCAGCAGCCAATCGGATCGCCGGGATGAGCAGTTCTTC. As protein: CASSQSDRRDEQFF.

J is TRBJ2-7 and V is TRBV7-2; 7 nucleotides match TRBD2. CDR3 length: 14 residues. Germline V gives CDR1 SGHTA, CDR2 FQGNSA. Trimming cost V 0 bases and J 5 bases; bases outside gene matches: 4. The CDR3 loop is CASSLAREMHEQYF. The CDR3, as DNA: TGTGCCAGCAGCTTAGCGCGGGAGATGCACGAGCAGTACTTC.

CDR3 nucleotide sequence: TGTGCCAGCAGTGACGGGGGAAACACCATATATTTT. This gives the protein CASSDGGNTIYF. This chain uses TRBV2 with TRBJ1-3; no clear D. The CDR3 is 12 residues long. Trimming removed 3 bases at V and 4 bases at J, with 4 bases between. The germline gives CDR1 SNHLY, CDR2 FYNNEI.

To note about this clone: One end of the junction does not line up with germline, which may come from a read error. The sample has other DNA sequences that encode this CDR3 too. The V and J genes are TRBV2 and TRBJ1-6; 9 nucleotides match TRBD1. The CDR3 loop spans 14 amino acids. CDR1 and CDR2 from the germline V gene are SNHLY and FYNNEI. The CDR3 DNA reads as TGTGCCAGCACCGGACAGGGGATCAATTCCCCCCTCCACTTT. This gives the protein CASTGQGINSPLHF.

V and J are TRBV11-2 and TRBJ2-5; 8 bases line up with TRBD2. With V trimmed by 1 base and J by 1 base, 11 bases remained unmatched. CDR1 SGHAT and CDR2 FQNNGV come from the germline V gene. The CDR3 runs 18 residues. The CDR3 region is CASSLGGGGPRGQETQYF. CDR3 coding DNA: TGTGCCAGCAGCTTAGGCGGCGGGGGGCCCCGCGGCCAAGAGACCCAGTACTTC.

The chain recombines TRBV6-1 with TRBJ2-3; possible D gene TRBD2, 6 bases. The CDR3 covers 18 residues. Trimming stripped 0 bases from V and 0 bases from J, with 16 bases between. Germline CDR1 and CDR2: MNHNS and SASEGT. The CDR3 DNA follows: TGTGCCAGCAGTGAAGCTTTCTCCAGCGGGCCTAGCACAGATACGCAGTATTTT. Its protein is CASSEAFSSGPSTDTQYF.

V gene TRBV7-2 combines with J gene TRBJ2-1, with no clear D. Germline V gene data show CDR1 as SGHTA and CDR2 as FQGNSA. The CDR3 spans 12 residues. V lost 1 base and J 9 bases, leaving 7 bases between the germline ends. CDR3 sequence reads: CASSLGGSEQFF. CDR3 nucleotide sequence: TGTGCCAGCAGCTTAGGTGGTAGTGAGCAGTTCTTC.

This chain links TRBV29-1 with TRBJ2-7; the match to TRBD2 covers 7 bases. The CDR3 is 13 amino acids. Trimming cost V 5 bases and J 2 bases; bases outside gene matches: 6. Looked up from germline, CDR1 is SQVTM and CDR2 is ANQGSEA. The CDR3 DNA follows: TGCAGCGTTCGACTAGCATACCCCTACGAGCAGTACTTC. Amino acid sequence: CSVRLAYPYEQYF.

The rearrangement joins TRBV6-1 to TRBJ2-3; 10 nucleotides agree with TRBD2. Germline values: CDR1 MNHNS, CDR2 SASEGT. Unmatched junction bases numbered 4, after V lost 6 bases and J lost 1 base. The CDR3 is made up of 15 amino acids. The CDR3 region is CASSAGTSGTDTQYF. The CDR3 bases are TGTGCCAGCAGCGCCGGGACTAGCGGCACAGATACGCAGTATTTT.